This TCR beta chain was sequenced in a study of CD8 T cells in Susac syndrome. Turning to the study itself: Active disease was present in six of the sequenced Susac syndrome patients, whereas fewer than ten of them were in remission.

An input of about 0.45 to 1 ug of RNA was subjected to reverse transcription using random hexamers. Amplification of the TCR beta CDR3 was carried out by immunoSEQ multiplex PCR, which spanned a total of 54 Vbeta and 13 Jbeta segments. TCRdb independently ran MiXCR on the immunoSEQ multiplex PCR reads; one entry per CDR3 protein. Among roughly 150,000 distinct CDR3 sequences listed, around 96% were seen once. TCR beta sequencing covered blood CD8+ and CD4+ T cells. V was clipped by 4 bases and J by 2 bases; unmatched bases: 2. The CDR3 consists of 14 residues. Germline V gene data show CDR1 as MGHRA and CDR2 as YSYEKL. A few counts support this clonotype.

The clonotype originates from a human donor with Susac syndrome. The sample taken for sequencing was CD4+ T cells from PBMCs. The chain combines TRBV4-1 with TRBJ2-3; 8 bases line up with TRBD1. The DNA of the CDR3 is TGCGCCAGCAGCCCGGACAGGGCCACAGATACGCAGTATTTT. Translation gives CASSPDRATDTQYF.